The next 9 T cell receptor beta chains were all read from a single sample in a study of blood T cell repertoires in COVID-19. Profiling relied on immunoSEQ multiplex PCR, and the TCRdb table lists in-frame clones only, not all of them. This sample carries over 200,000 clones, roughly nine tenths of them seen once, and the ten largest clones take 3.1%. Material for sequencing was PBMCs or T cells enriched from blood (not recorded which). The receptors originated from a woman aged 50 to 60 in a cohort exposed to, infected with or recovered from COVID-19 (not recorded which).

The chain combines TRBV11-3 with TRBJ1-1, with a weak D call TRBD1 (6 bases). The ends were cut back, 0 bases at V and 6 bases at J, with 8 bases in the middle. Germline CDR1 SGHNT, CDR2 YENEEA. This CDR3 has 13 amino acids. CDR3 nucleotide sequence: TGTGCCAGCAGCTTAGATGGACAGTCTGAAGCTTTCTTT. This gives the protein CASSLDGQSEAFF.

This chain joins TRBV4-3 and TRBJ2-3; no firm D call. The length of the CDR3 is 16 residues. Germline loops: CDR1 LGHNA, CDR2 YSLEER. Trimming removed 0 bases from V and 3 bases from J, with 13 bases in between. The DNA for the CDR3 is TGCGCCAGCAGCCAAGATCTGGCGGCGGATACAGATACGCAGTATTTT. The encoded protein is CASSQDLAADTDTQYF.

The J gene is TRBJ1-4, the V gene TRBV6-5, with 8 bases lining up with TRBD1. Germline V lookup: CDR1 MNHEY, CDR2 SVGAGI. This CDR3 comprises 14 residues. The ends lost 6 bases at V and 8 bases at J; junction bases unmatched: 8. CDR3 sequence reads: CASRRQGSGEKLFF. DNA of the CDR3: TGTGCCAGCAGACGACAGGGGTCGGGAGAAAAACTGTTTTTT.

This chain connects TRBV4-3 to TRBJ2-3, with 14 bases fitting TRBD2. Germline CDR1 is LGHNA and CDR2 is YSLEER. The CDR3 extends over 18 amino acids. J lost 7 bases, V lost 2 bases, and 11 bases had no gene match. The CDR3 nucleotides read TGCGCCAGCAGCCAAATATCAGGACTAGCGGGGGGCACTCATACGCAGTATTTT. Encoded protein: CASSQISGLAGGTHTQYF.

The V call is TRBV30, the J call TRBJ2-5; D may be TRBD1 (5 bases). The V end lost 7 bases, the J end lost 5 bases, and 20 bases lay between the germline ends. This CDR3 region has 14 residues. CDR1 and CDR2 (germline): GTSNPN, SVGIG (reference sequence). The CDR3 nucleotides read TGTGCCTCCCGGAAGCCAGGCCCAGGGGAGACCCAGTACTTC. Translating gives CASRKPGPGETQYF.

V and J are TRBV19 and TRBJ2-7, with D unresolved. The ends were cut back, 4 bases at V and 4 bases at J, with 5 bases in the middle. Germline V gives CDR1 LNHDA, CDR2 SQIVND (reference sequence). This CDR3 spans 11 amino acids. CDR3: CASSNYYEQYF. CDR3 DNA: TGTGCCAGTAGTAACTATTACGAGCAGTACTTC.

The chain joins TRBV7-2 to TRBJ2-7; possibly TRBD1 for D (6 bases). The CDR3 spans 14 residues. Germline V gives CDR1 SGHTA, CDR2 FQGNSA. V lost 5 bases, J lost 3 bases, and 14 bases lay in between. CDR3 DNA sequence: TGTGCCAGCAGCCCAACCGGGACATACTACGAGCAGTACTTC. It encodes CASSPTGTYYEQYF. The full variable domain, in which reference TRBV7-2 and TRBJ2-7 provide the parts outside the CDR3, is GAGVSQSPSNKVTEKGKDVELRCDPISGHTALYWYRQSLGQGLEFLIYFQGNSAPDKSGLPSDRFSAERTGGSVSTLTIQRTQQEDSAVYLCASSPTGTYYEQYFGPGTRLTVT.

There are a few counts of this clone. Other DNA variants within this sample encode the same CDR3. This rearrangement joins TRBV5-4 to TRBJ2-3, with 9 positions matching TRBD2. This CDR3 is 16 amino acids long. J was trimmed by 0 bases and V by 0 bases; bases with no gene match: 2. The germline gives CDR1 SGHNT, CDR2 YYREEE (reference sequence). This CDR3 is CASSLGLAGSTDTQYF. For the CDR3, the DNA is TGTGCCAGCAGCTTGGGGCTAGCGGGGAGCACAGATACGCAGTATTTT.

The V gene is TRBV6-2 or TRBV6-3, the J gene TRBJ2-2; TRBD2 aligns across 8 bases. The germline gives CDR1 MNHEY, CDR2 SVGEGT. CDR3 length: 15 amino acids. The junction had 4 bases not matched to a gene; V was cut back by 7 bases and J by 0 bases. CDR3 DNA: TGTGCCAGCACCCCGGGGGGGTCGAACACCGGGGAGCTGTTTTTT. This gives the protein CASTPGGSNTGELFF.